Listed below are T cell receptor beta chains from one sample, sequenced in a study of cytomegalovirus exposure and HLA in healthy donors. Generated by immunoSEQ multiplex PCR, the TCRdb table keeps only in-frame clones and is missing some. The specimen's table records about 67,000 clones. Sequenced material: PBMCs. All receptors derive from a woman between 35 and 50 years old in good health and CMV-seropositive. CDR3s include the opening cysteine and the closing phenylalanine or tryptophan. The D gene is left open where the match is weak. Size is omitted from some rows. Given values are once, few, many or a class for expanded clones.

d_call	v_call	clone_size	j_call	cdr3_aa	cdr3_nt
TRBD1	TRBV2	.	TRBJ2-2	CASSTGEAGELFF	TGTGCCAGCAGTACAGGGGAAGCCGGGGAGCTGTTTTTT
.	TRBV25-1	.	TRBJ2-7	CASSRRSESSYEQYF	TGTGCCAGCAGTCGTAGAAGCGAGTCCTCCTACGAGCAGTACTTC
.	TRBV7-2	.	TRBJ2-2	CASSYYSPGVGELFF	TGTGCCAGCAGTTACTACAGTCCAGGGGTCGGGGAGCTGTTTTTT
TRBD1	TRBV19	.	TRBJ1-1	CASSIFSGTGGTEAFF	TGTGCCAGTAGTATTTTCTCCGGGACAGGGGGCACTGAAGCTTTCTTT
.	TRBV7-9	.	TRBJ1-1	CASTLGQLNTEAFF	TGTGCCAGCACCCTCGGACAGCTGAACACTGAAGCTTTCTTT
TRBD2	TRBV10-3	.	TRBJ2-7	CAITAGTSGPNYEQYF	TGTGCCATCACCGCGGGGACTAGCGGCCCCAACTACGAGCAGTACTTC
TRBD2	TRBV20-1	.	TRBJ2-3	CSALGLVMYF	TGCAGTGCTCTGGGACTAGTTATGTATTTT
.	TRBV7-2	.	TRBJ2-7	CASSLGPSYEQYF	TGTGCCAGCAGCTTAGGTCCTTCCTACGAGCAGTACTTC
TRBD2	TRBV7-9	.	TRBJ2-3	CASRPGLAGHTDTQYF	TGTGCCAGCAGACCCGGACTAGCGGGCCACACAGATACGCAGTATTTT
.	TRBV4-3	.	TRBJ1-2	CASSQDNLSPEGAYYGYTF	TGCGCCAGCAGCCAAGATAACTTATCCCCCGAGGGCGCCTACTATGGCTACACCTTC
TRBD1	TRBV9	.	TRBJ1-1	CASSVGAGGQNTEAFF	TGTGCCAGCAGCGTAGGGGCAGGGGGCCAGAACACTGAAGCTTTCTTT
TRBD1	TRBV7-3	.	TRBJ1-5	CASSLLNGQGNQPQHF	TGTGCCAGCAGCCTATTAAATGGACAGGGCAATCAGCCCCAGCATTTT
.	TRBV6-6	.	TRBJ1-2	CAILSASNYGYTF	TGTGCCATCCTATCTGCGTCCAATTATGGCTACACCTTC
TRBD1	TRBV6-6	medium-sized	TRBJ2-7	CASSSWDRGSYEQYF	TGTGCCAGCAGTTCTTGGGACAGGGGGAGCTACGAGCAGTACTTC
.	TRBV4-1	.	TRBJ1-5	CASSASGNQPQHF	TGCGCCAGCAGCGCATCAGGGAATCAGCCCCAGCATTTT
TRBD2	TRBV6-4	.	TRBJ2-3	CASSDSTSGGDTQYF	TGTGCCAGCAGTGACTCGACTAGCGGGGGGGATACGCAGTATTTT
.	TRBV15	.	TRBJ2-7	CATSTFPGEKSSYEQYF	TGTGCCACCAGCACTTTCCCAGGGGAAAAAAGCTCCTACGAGCAGTACTTC
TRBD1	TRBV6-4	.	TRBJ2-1	CASSQGVVTGGYNEQFF	TGTGCCAGCAGCCAAGGGGTCGTGACAGGGGGGTACAATGAGCAGTTCTTC
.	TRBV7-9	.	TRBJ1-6	CASSPTAGVNSPLHF	TGTGCCAGCAGCCCTACCGCAGGGGTTAATTCACCCCTCCACTTT
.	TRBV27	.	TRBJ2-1	CASSPGVPTYNEQFF	TGTGCCAGCAGTCCAGGGGTCCCGACCTACAATGAGCAGTTCTTC
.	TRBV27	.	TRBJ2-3	CASTPAQIPDTQYF	TGTGCCAGCACCCCCGCTCAGATCCCAGATACGCAGTATTTT
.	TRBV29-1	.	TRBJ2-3	CSEREMGTDTQYF	TGCAGCGAGAGGGAAATGGGTACAGATACGCAGTATTTT
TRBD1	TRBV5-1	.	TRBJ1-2	CASSHGQGANYGYTF	TGCGCCAGCAGCCATGGACAGGGGGCTAACTATGGCTACACCTTC
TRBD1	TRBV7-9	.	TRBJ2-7	CASSLQMGQGGSEQYF	TGTGCCAGCAGCTTGCAAATGGGACAGGGAGGGAGCGAGCAGTACTTC
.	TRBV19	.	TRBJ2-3	CASTETGPPRPTDTQYF	TGTGCCAGTACCGAGACAGGTCCACCCCGACCCACAGATACGCAGTATTTT
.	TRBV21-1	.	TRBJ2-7	CASSLFNYEQYF	TGTGCCAGCAGCCTTTTTAACTACGAGCAGTACTTC
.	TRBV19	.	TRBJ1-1	CASTPRGETEAFF	TGTGCCAGTACCCCTCGGGGGGAAACTGAAGCTTTCTTT
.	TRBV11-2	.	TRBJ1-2	CASSSGGGYTF	TGTGCCAGCAGTTCGGGGGGAGGCTACACCTTC
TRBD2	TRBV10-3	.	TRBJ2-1	CAISDDSGRSYNEQFF	TGTGCCATCAGTGACGATAGCGGGAGATCCTACAATGAGCAGTTCTTC
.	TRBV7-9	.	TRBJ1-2	CASSSGGEIYGYTF	TGTGCCAGCAGCTCGGGAGGGGAGATTTATGGCTACACCTTC
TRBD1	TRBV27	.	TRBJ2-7	CASSLMWTGGWREQYF	TGTGCCAGCAGTTTGATGTGGACAGGGGGCTGGCGAGAGCAGTACTTC
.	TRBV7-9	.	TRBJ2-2	CASTSGESAGELFF	TGTGCCAGCACCTCCGGCGAGAGCGCCGGGGAGCTGTTTTTT
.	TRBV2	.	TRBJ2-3	CASIERVRTDTQYF	TGTGCCAGCATTGAGCGTGTTCGCACAGATACGCAGTATTTT
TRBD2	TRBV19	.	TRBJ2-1	CASSPLGDYSLNEQFF	TGTGCCAGTAGTCCCCTTGGGGACTATTCCCTTAATGAGCAGTTCTTC
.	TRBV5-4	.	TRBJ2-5	CASSWVQSGETQYF	TGTGCCAGCAGCTGGGTACAGAGTGGGGAGACCCAGTACTTC
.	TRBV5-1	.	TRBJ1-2	CASSLTWGLYTHGYTF	TGCGCCAGCAGCTTGACCTGGGGGCTGTACACCCATGGCTACACCTTC
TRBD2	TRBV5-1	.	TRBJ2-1	CASSLVSGEHNGQFF	TGCGCCAGCAGCTTGGTTAGCGGGGAGCACAATGGGCAGTTCTTC
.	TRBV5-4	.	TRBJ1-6	CASSVKGGTRTNSPLHF	TGTGCCAGCAGCGTTAAGGGGGGGACCCGCACAAATTCACCCCTCCACTTT
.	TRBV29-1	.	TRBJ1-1	CSVEDADEAFF	TGCAGCGTTGAAGATGCGGATGAAGCTTTCTTT
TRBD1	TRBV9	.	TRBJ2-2	CASSAQGAPNTGELFF	TGTGCCAGCAGCGCGCAGGGGGCGCCGAACACCGGGGAGCTGTTTTTT
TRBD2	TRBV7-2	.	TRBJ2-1	CASSLEPLAGVGGNEQFF	TGTGCCAGCAGCTTAGAACCCCTTGCGGGAGTTGGTGGGAATGAGCAGTTCTTC
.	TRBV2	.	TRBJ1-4	CASSAQGTNEKLFF	TGTGCCAGCAGCGCACAGGGAACTAATGAAAAACTGTTTTTT
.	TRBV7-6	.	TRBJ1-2	CASSLVGMGGYTF	TGTGCCAGCAGCTTAGTCGGGATGGGTGGCTACACCTTC
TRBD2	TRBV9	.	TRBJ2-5	CASSEGLAGGTQETQYF	TGTGCCAGCAGCGAGGGACTAGCGGGGGGTACTCAAGAGACCCAGTACTTC
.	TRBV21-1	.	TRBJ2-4	CASGGAAKNIQYF	TGTGCCAGCGGAGGAGCAGCCAAAAACATTCAGTACTTC
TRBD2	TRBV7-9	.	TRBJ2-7	CASSLRGGPGWDRSYEQYF	TGTGCCAGCAGCTTACGGGGGGGCCCAGGGTGGGATCGGTCCTACGAGCAGTACTTC
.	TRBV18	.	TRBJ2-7	CASSLGDITLLSQYF	TGTGCCAGCTCACTAGGGGACATCACCCTGTTGTCGCAGTACTTC
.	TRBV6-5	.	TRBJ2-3	CASSRGGLTDTQYF	TGTGCCAGCTCAAGGGGGGGCCTCACAGATACGCAGTATTTT
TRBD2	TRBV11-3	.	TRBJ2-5	CASSSGGIAGAQETQYF	TGTGCCAGCAGCTCGGGGGGTATAGCGGGGGCCCAAGAGACCCAGTACTTC
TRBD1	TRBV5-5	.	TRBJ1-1	CASSLQGAGTEAFF	TGTGCCAGCAGCTTACAGGGGGCTGGCACTGAAGCTTTCTTT
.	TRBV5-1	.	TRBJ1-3	CASSLAQRSSGNTIYF	TGCGCTAGCAGCTTGGCCCAGAGGAGCTCTGGAAACACCATATATTTT
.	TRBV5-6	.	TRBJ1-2	CASSLVAEPYGYTF	TGTGCCAGCAGCTTGGTGGCAGAACCTTATGGCTACACCTTC
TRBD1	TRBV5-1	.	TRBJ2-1	CASSVRDSYNEQFF	TGCGCCAGCAGCGTCCGGGACAGCTACAATGAGCAGTTCTTC